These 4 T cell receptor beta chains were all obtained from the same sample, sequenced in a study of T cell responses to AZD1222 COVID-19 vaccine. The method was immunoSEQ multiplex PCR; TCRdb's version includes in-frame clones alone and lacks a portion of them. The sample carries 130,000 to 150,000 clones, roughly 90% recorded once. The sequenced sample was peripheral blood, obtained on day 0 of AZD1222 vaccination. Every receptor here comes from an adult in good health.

The CDR3 protein is CASSYATGNTIYF. The DNA of the CDR3 is TGTGCCAGCAGTTACGCGACTGGAAACACCATATATTTT. V is TRBV6-6 and J is TRBJ1-3; no definite D call. CDR1 is MNHNY and CDR2 is SVGAGI in the germline V gene (reference sequence). Trimming pared 2 bases from V and 2 bases from J, leaving 4 bases between. This CDR3 is 13 amino acids long.

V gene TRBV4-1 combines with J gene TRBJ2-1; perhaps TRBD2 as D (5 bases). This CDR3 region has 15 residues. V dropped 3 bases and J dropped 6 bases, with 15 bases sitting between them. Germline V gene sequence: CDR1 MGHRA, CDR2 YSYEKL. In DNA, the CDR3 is TGCGCCAGCAGCCAGCCGGGGTGGAATAGCAATGAGCAGTTCTTC. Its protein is CASSQPGWNSNEQFF.

This chain's CDR3 is CAWSVLGGSGNTIYF. The CDR3 DNA reads as TGTGCCTGGAGTGTACTGGGGGGTTCTGGAAACACCATATATTTT. This chain links TRBV30 with TRBJ1-3; possible D gene TRBD1, 5 bases. V lost 0 bases, J lost 1 base, and 10 bases lay in between. Germline V CDR1 and CDR2: GTSNPN, SVGIG (reference sequence). The CDR3 length is 15 residues.

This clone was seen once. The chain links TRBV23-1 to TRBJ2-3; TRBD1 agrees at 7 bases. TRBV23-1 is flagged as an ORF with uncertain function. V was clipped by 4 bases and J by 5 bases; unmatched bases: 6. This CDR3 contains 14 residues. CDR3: CASSPRQGEDTQYF. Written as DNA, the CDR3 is TGCGCCAGCAGTCCTCGACAGGGTGAAGATACGCAGTATTTT.